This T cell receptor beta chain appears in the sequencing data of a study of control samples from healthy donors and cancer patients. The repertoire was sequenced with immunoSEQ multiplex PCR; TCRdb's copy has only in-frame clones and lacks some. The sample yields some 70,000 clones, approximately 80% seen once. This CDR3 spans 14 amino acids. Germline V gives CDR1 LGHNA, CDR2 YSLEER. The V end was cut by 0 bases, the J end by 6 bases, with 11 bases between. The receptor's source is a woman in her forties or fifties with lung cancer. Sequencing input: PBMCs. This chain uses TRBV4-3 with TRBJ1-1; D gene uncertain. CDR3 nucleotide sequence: TGCGCCAGCAGCCAAGATCTGTGGAGGGCTGAAGCTTTCTTT. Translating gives CASSQDLWRAEAFF.